The 14 T cell receptor beta chains below all came from one sample that was sequenced in a study of T cell responses to AZD1222 COVID-19 vaccine. The protocol was immunoSEQ multiplex PCR, while the TCRdb copy is restricted to in-frame clones and leaves out a portion. The sample consists of around 80,000 clones, 70% to 90% of them appearing once. The material was peripheral blood, obtained 28 days after the second AZD1222 dose. These receptors all come from an adult who received the AZD1222 COVID-19 vaccine.

CDR3 region: CASSLIRRVSADTQYF. In DNA, the CDR3 is TGCGCCAGCAGCCTAATAAGGAGGGTTTCAGCAGATACGCAGTATTTT. The chain uses TRBV4-1 and TRBJ2-3, with D possibly TRBD2 on 6 matching bases. The CDR3 contains 16 residues. CDR1 is MGHRA, CDR2 YSYEKL, per germline. V was shortened by 4 bases and J by 4 bases, with 18 bases between the two germline ends.

The chain couples TRBV29-1 to TRBJ1-4; unclear D gene. The CDR3 spans 14 residues. Trimming shortened V by 4 bases and J by 0 bases, and 9 bases separated the two germline ends. CDR1 and CDR2 from the germline V gene are SQVTM and ANQGSEA. CDR3 residues: CSVGSGSTNEKLFF. In DNA form, the CDR3 reads TGCAGCGTTGGGAGTGGCTCAACTAATGAAAAACTGTTTTTT.

This clone was detected only a few times. The gene calls are TRBV6-6 and TRBJ1-1, with a possible D match to TRBD1 (5 bases). The germline V gene has CDR1 MNHNY and CDR2 SVGAGI (reference sequence). V lost 4 bases, J lost 1 base, and 10 bases lay in between. This CDR3 is 14 amino acids long. In nucleotides, the CDR3 is TGTGCCAGCAGTTCCGCGGACAAGAACACTGAAGCTTTCTTT. Encoded protein: CASSSADKNTEAFF.

The rearrangement uses TRBV18 and TRBJ1-2; 10 nucleotides align to TRBD1. Germline V gives CDR1 KGHSH, CDR2 LQKENI. The CDR3 covers 15 residues. Trimming cost V 3 bases and J 2 bases; bases outside gene matches: 3. The CDR3 DNA reads as TGTGCCAGCTCACCCGACAGGGGGCAGAACTATGGCTACACCTTC. This codes for CASSPDRGQNYGYTF.

The chain joins TRBV4-2 to TRBJ2-7; 11 nucleotides match TRBD1. Per germline, CDR1 LGHNA and CDR2 YNFKEQ. The CDR3 runs to 15 residues. Trimming took 4 bases from V and 4 from J; bases not matched to a gene: 6. CDR3 bases: TGTGCCAGCAGCCTAGGGACAGGGGGAGGGTACGAGCAGTACTTC. This translates into CASSLGTGGGYEQYF.

This clone was detected only once. J is TRBJ2-5 and V is TRBV3-1 (or the pseudogene TRBV3-2); 8 nucleotides align to TRBD1. CDR3 size: 14 residues. Germline V gene sequence: CDR1 LGHDT, CDR2 YNNKEL (reference sequence). Trimming took 1 base from V and 6 from J; bases not matched to a gene: 4. CDR3 residues: CASSQGTGPKTQYF. DNA for the CDR3: TGTGCCAGCAGCCAAGGGACAGGGCCTAAGACCCAGTACTTC.

This rearrangement joins TRBV27 to TRBJ2-1; 9 nucleotides align to TRBD2. Trimming removed 3 bases from V and 7 bases from J; junction bases left unmatched: 7. The CDR3 has 15 residues. Germline-derived CDR1 and CDR2 are MNHEY and SMNVEV (reference sequence). This CDR3 is CASSLLRGGDNEQFF. CDR3 coding DNA: TGTGCCAGCAGTTTGTTGCGGGGGGGCGATAATGAGCAGTTCTTC.

The sample holds a few counts of this clone. V usage is TRBV4-2 and J usage is TRBJ1-4; the D gene is possibly TRBD1 (5 bases). This CDR3 is 15 amino acids long. CDR1 and CDR2 (germline): LGHNA, YNFKEQ. The V and J ends lost 0 bases and 4 bases respectively, with 9 bases between them. The CDR3 DNA reads as TGTGCCAGCAGCCAAGATGGGGCGGGTAATGAAAAACTGTTTTTT. Translating gives CASSQDGAGNEKLFF.

V is TRBV28 and J is TRBJ1-2, with 7 bases lining up with TRBD1. Trimming cost V 2 bases and J 3 bases; bases outside gene matches: 3. CDR3 length: 14 residues. Germline CDR1 and CDR2: MDHEN and SYDVKM. The CDR3 protein is CASSLRQGHYGYTF. For the CDR3, the DNA is TGTGCCAGCAGTTTACGACAGGGCCACTATGGCTACACCTTC.

The chain joins TRBV9 to TRBJ1-1; 10 bases agree with TRBD1. This CDR3 is built from 15 residues. The junction had 4 bases not matched to a gene; V was cut back by 5 bases and J by 0 bases. The germline V gene has CDR1 SGDLS and CDR2 YYNGEE. CDR3 in DNA: TGTGCCAGCAGGGAGGGACAGGGGATGAACACTGAAGCTTTCTTT. It codes for CASREGQGMNTEAFF.

The chain combines TRBV28 with TRBJ1-6; the match to TRBD1 covers 9 bases. Unmatched junction bases numbered 4, after V lost 4 bases and J lost 9 bases. Germline lookup yields CDR1 MDHEN and CDR2 SYDVKM. This CDR3 has 14 amino acids. CDR3 in amino acids: CASSYLDRGSPLHF. In DNA form, the CDR3 reads TGTGCCAGCAGTTATCTGGACAGGGGTTCACCCCTCCACTTT.

V gene TRBV30 combines with J gene TRBJ1-5; D gene ambiguous. The CDR3 sequence is 13 residues long. Trimming took 2 bases from V and 4 from J, leaving 9 bases between them. The germline V gene encodes CDR1 GTSNPN and CDR2 SVGIG (reference sequence). CDR3: CAWSKTWNQPQHF. The CDR3 nucleotides are TGTGCCTGGAGTAAGACGTGGAATCAGCCCCAGCATTTT.

The chain has TRBV4-1 and TRBJ2-5, with D possibly called TRBD1 or TRBD2 (5 bases each). The CDR3 totals 14 residues. Looked up from germline, CDR1 is MGHRA and CDR2 is YSYEKL. V shed 2 bases and J shed 6 bases, with 13 bases lying between them. In DNA, the CDR3 is TGCGCCAGCAGCCAACTAGGGGACCTGAAGACCCAGTACTTC. As protein: CASSQLGDLKTQYF.

The V and J genes are TRBV9 and TRBJ2-5, with D maybe TRBD2 (6 bases). Germline V gives CDR1 SGDLS, CDR2 YYNGEE. The CDR3 has 14 residues. Trimming pared 0 bases from V and 5 bases from J, leaving 11 bases between. DNA of the CDR3: TGTGCCAGCAGCGTAGAACTTGGGGGGGAGACCCAGTACTTC. As protein: CASSVELGGETQYF.